Each of the 13 T cell receptor beta chains below was sequenced from the same sample in a study of shared clonotypes between healthy human individuals. Assay: immunoSEQ multiplex PCR; the TCRdb copy retains only in-frame clones and omits some. Counted here are about 320,000 clones, over 75% occurring once; the ten biggest clones make up 16%. Material for sequencing was memory CD8+ T cells sorted from blood. The subset was: CD45RO+ cells pooled with CCR7-negative TemRA cells. The receptors were gathered from a man aged 18 to 30 in good health.

Details on this clone: The sample contains more than one DNA sequence encoding this CDR3. The V gene is TRBV5-1, the J gene TRBJ2-7; D perhaps matches TRBD1 (5 bases). CDR3 length equals 11 residues. V gave up 4 bases and J gave up 4 bases, with 6 bases separating them. Germline-derived CDR1 and CDR2 are SGHRS and YFSETQ. CDR3 region: CASSTGYEQYF. The CDR3 nucleotides are TGCGCCAGCAGCACAGGTTACGAGCAGTACTTC.

The genes are TRBV6-5 and TRBJ2-3, with TRBD2 matching over 10 bases. V was pared by 3 bases and J by 4 bases, with 4 bases of the junction left unmatched. This CDR3 has 15 amino acids. CDR1 is MNHEY, CDR2 SVGAGI, per germline. CDR3 coding DNA: TGTGCCAGCAGTTATGTAGCGGGAGGCTCAGATACGCAGTATTTT. Its translation: CASSYVAGGSDTQYF.

The chain links TRBV9 to TRBJ2-2; 10 bases match TRBD2. Germline V gene sequence: CDR1 SGDLS, CDR2 YYNGEE. This CDR3 contains 16 residues. J lost 5 bases, V lost 3 bases, and 7 bases had no gene match. CDR3 region: CASSAQTSGRTGELFF. The CDR3, as DNA: TGTGCCAGCAGCGCACAGACTAGCGGGCGGACCGGGGAGCTGTTTTTT.

The CDR3 DNA is TGTGCCTGGGCCGGGCTCAATCAGCCCCAGCATTTT. Translation gives CAWAGLNQPQHF. The chain uses TRBV30 and TRBJ1-5, with D uncertain. Trimming removed 5 bases at V and 3 bases at J, with 8 bases between. Germline V gene sequence: CDR1 GTSNPN, CDR2 SVGIG (reference sequence). The CDR3 is made up of 12 amino acids.

The rearrangement links TRBV28 to TRBJ1-2; a weak D match, TRBD1 (6 bases). V was shortened by 6 bases and J by 1 base, with 18 bases between the two germline ends. Germline V gene data show CDR1 as MDHEN and CDR2 as SYDVKM. The CDR3 is 16 residues long. This chain's CDR3 is CASSLQPGHLNYGYTF. In DNA form, the CDR3 reads TGTGCCAGCAGCCTCCAACCGGGACACCTTAACTATGGCTACACCTTC.

The chain uses TRBV5-4 and TRBJ2-7, with a tentative D call TRBD2 (7 bases). The CDR3 has 14 residues. V lost 2 bases and J lost 2, with 11 bases in between. The germline CDR1 and CDR2 sequences are SGHNT and YYREEE (reference sequence). This chain's CDR3 is CASSLRGAPYEQYF. For the CDR3, the DNA is TGTGCCAGCAGCTTACGGGGGGCCCCCTACGAGCAGTACTTC.

This clone was observed a single time. The rearrangement uses TRBV10-3 and TRBJ2-1; D may be TRBD2 (5 bases). V lost 9 bases, J lost 0 bases, and 15 bases lay in between. CDR1 and CDR2 (germline): ENHRY, SYGVKD. The CDR3 consists of 15 residues. Here the CDR3 DNA reads TGTGCCATTGCGCAGCGGCTGAGCTCCTACAATGAGCAGTTCTTC. Translated, it gives CAIAQRLSSYNEQFF.

This clone showed up just a few times. The chain uses TRBV28 and TRBJ1-1, with 7 bases aligning to TRBD1. The CDR3 loop spans 12 amino acids. Germline loops: CDR1 MDHEN, CDR2 SYDVKM. Trimming removed 8 bases from V and 3 bases from J; junction bases left unmatched: 3. CDR3 loop: CASVDRDTEAFF. CDR3 DNA sequence: TGTGCCAGCGTTGACAGGGACACTGAAGCTTTCTTT.

The V and J genes are TRBV4-1 and TRBJ2-7; D is perhaps TRBD2 (5 bases). Germline assignment: CDR1 MGHRA and CDR2 YSYEKL. The CDR3 has 16 amino acids. V was cut by 1 base and J by 5 bases, with 18 bases left in between. The CDR3 DNA follows: TGCGCCAGCAGCCAAGGGGGTCTAGGGTTTAGCGACGAGCAGTACTTC. Translated: CASSQGGLGFSDEQYF.

This clone was counted once. The rearrangement joins TRBV27 to TRBJ2-7; a weak D match, TRBD1 (6 bases). Germline lookup yields CDR1 MNHEY and CDR2 SMNVEV (reference sequence). This CDR3 is built from 13 residues. The V end was cut by 3 bases, the J end by 3 bases, with 9 bases between. In nucleotides, the CDR3 is TGTGCCAGCAGTTTCTCGGACAGCTACGAGCAGTACTTC. Its protein is CASSFSDSYEQYF.

The gene calls are TRBV5-1 and TRBJ2-7; TRBD1 aligns across 7 bases. The CDR3 sequence is 15 residues long. Germline CDR1 is SGHRS and CDR2 is YFSETQ. V gave up 2 bases and J gave up 6 bases; unmatched junction bases: 11. The CDR3 DNA sequence: TGCGCCAGCAGCTTAAGTGAGACAGGGAGATTCGAGCAGTACTTC. Protein: CASSLSETGRFEQYF.

The chain carries TRBV5-1 and TRBJ1-4; D might be TRBD1 (5 bases). Germline CDR1 is SGHRS and CDR2 is YFSETQ. This CDR3 has 14 residues. Trimming removed 4 bases from V and 1 base from J, with 8 bases in between. In nucleotides, the CDR3 is TGCGCCAGCAGCCCCGGGGGAACTAATGAAAAACTGTTTTTT. It encodes CASSPGGTNEKLFF.

This clone was seen repeatedly, ten times or more. V gene TRBV5-6 combines with J gene TRBJ2-5, with D perhaps TRBD1 or TRBD2 (5 bases each). V was clipped by 4 bases and J by 2 bases, with 15 bases between them. This CDR3 is built from 15 residues. The germline V gene encodes CDR1 SGHDT and CDR2 YYEEEE. CDR3 coding DNA: TGTGCCAGCAGCGGGGGACCCCAACTACAAGAGACCCAGTACTTC. It specifies CASSGGPQLQETQYF.